A single sample gave rise to the 29 T cell receptor beta chains below, sequenced in a study of cytomegalovirus exposure and HLA in healthy donors. With 60 Vbeta and 13 Jbeta primers, the PCR was carried out. The protocol was immunoSEQ multiplex PCR, while the TCRdb copy is restricted to in-frame clones and leaves out a portion. This table holds about 120,000 clones, over 75% found once. Sequencing input: PBMCs. The receptor source for this set is a young man in good health and CMV-seropositive.

This chain uses TRBV29-1 with TRBJ1-2; 10 bases match TRBD1. Germline V lookup: CDR1 SQVTM, CDR2 ANQGSEA. This CDR3 spans 17 amino acids. V lost 5 bases, J lost 3 bases, and 15 bases stayed unmatched. This CDR3 reads CSVTLGQGKYLDYGYTF. Written as DNA, the CDR3 is TGCAGCGTTACGTTGGGACAGGGGAAGTACTTGGACTATGGCTACACCTTC.

The chain couples TRBV29-1 to TRBJ2-2, with D hard to call. Germline CDR1 and CDR2: SQVTM and ANQGSEA. V was pared by 4 bases and J by 0 bases, with 9 bases between. The CDR3 has 14 residues. CDR3 loop: CSVVETTNTGELFF. The CDR3 nucleotides are TGCAGCGTTGTGGAGACGACGAACACCGGGGAGCTGTTTTTT.

This clone was seen a few times. The rearrangement links TRBV9 to TRBJ1-5; D not resolved. The germline CDR1 and CDR2 sequences are SGDLS and YYNGEE. The CDR3 extends over 16 amino acids. The V end lost 4 bases, the J end lost 7 bases, and 21 bases lay between the germline ends. CDR3 region: CASSPGPQANNQPQHF. CDR3 bases: TGTGCCAGCAGCCCCGGTCCGCAGGCCAATAACCAGCCCCAGCATTTT.

In regard to this clone: A read error may produce the germline difference seen at one junction end. This sequence joins TRBV23-1 and TRBJ2-7; TRBD1 matches 10 bases. TRBV23-1 is classed as an ORF, of uncertain function. The CDR3 consists of 17 residues. The CDR3 bases are TGCGCCAGCAGTCAATCATTGGAAGGGACAGGGGATAACGAGCAGTACTTT. The encoded protein is CASSQSLEGTGDNEQYF.

The chain couples TRBV13 to TRBJ1-4, with TRBD1 as a possible D gene (5 bases). The CDR3 consists of 14 residues. Trimming took 5 bases from V and 0 from J, leaving 7 bases between them. CDR1 PRHDT and CDR2 FYEKMQ come from the germline V gene (reference sequence). The chain's CDR3 is CASSPGSTNEKLFF. The CDR3 bases are TGTGCCAGCAGCCCAGGGTCAACTAATGAAAAACTGTTTTTT.

CDR3 in amino acids: CAISAQGNTEAFF. The CDR3 nucleotides are TGTGCCATCAGCGCGCAGGGGAACACTGAAGCTTTCTTT. The rearrangement links TRBV10-3 to TRBJ1-1, with a weak D call TRBD1 (5 bases). This CDR3 comprises 13 residues. Germline V lookup: CDR1 ENHRY, CDR2 SYGVKD. With 6 bases removed from V and 1 base from J, the gap between germline ends came to 9 bases.

The chain has TRBV7-6 and TRBJ2-2; TRBD2 aligns across 12 bases. The V segment lost 1 base and the J segment 1 base; nucleotides outside the gene matches: 4. CDR1 is SGHVS and CDR2 is FNYEAQ in the germline V gene. This CDR3 spans 18 amino acids. The CDR3: CASSLETLAGGNTGELFF. The CDR3 DNA reads as TGTGCCAGCAGCTTAGAGACACTAGCGGGAGGGAACACCGGGGAGCTGTTTTTT.

The chain carries TRBV6-1 and TRBJ1-5, with TRBD1 identical over 9 bases. The CDR3 totals 16 residues. CDR1 is MNHNS and CDR2 is SASEGT in the germline V gene. The trim removed 4 bases at V and 3 bases at J, leaving 7 bases unmatched. The CDR3 DNA reads TGTGCCAGCAGTGGCATGGGACAGGGTCTCAATCAGCCCCAGCATTTT. Protein product: CASSGMGQGLNQPQHF.

The J gene is TRBJ2-5, the V gene TRBV11-2, with 8 bases matching TRBD1. CDR3 length: 16 amino acids. Trimming at V came to 4 bases and at J to 5 bases, leaving 12 bases not matched to a gene. CDR1 SGHAT and CDR2 FQNNGV come from the germline V gene. DNA for the CDR3: TGTGCCAGCAGCTCCGTGACGGGACAGGCGATCGAGACCCAGTACTTC. It encodes CASSSVTGQAIETQYF.

The chain recombines TRBV19 with TRBJ1-5; tentatively, D is TRBD1 (6 bases). Germline V gives CDR1 LNHDA, CDR2 SQIVND (reference sequence). The CDR3 extends over 15 amino acids. Trimming stripped 1 base from V and 4 bases from J, with 11 bases between. The CDR3 region has the DNA TGTGCCAGTAGTATAGCAGCAGGGGCTAATCAGCCCCAGCATTTT. It codes for CASSIAAGANQPQHF.

The chain links TRBV21-1 to TRBJ2-2; the table's D call TRBD1 went unverified against the DNA. TRBV21-1 is flagged as a pseudogene. This CDR3 comprises 17 residues. This chain's CDR3 is CASSPNRDRVVTGELFF. CDR3 coding DNA: TGTGCCAGCAGTCCCAACCGGGACAGGGTGGTCACCGGGGAGCTGTTTTTT.

The V and J genes are TRBV7-9 and TRBJ1-1; D gene uncertain. Trimming removed 3 bases from V and 0 bases from J, with 5 bases in between. The CDR3 extends over 13 amino acids. Germline assignment: CDR1 SEHNR and CDR2 FQNEAQ (reference sequence). The CDR3 DNA sequence: TGTGCCAGCAGCTTTCTTATGAACACTGAAGCTTTCTTT. Translating gives CASSFLMNTEAFF.

CDR3 in amino acids: CASSLGPSGTSGGEQFF. The CDR3 bases are TGTGCCAGCAGCTTAGGGCCCTCCGGGACTAGCGGGGGGGAGCAGTTCTTC. V gene TRBV11-2 combines with J gene TRBJ2-1; 15 bases match TRBD2. V dropped 1 base and J dropped 10; count of bases not matched to a gene: 8. In germline, CDR1 is SGHAT, CDR2 FQNNGV. This CDR3 region has 17 residues.

This clone was seen just once. The chain is built from TRBV5-6 and TRBJ1-2; 9 nucleotides agree with TRBD1. This CDR3 has 15 residues. V trimming: 3 bases; J trimming: 6 bases; junction bases outside the gene matches: 9. Germline CDR1 is SGHDT and CDR2 is YYEEEE. The CDR3 bases are TGTGCCAGCAGCTATCCCGGGACAGGGACTGATGGCTACACCTTC. Translation: CASSYPGTGTDGYTF.

The chain uses TRBV7-3 and TRBJ1-1; D call uncertain. The CDR3 totals 18 residues. Looked up from germline, CDR1 is SGHTA and CDR2 is FQGTGA. V dropped 3 bases and J dropped 3 bases, with 23 bases sitting between them. This CDR3 is CASSFAPPGSLSHTEAFF. Written as DNA, the CDR3 is TGTGCCAGCAGCTTCGCGCCTCCAGGTTCGTTAAGTCACACTGAAGCTTTCTTT.

The chain combines TRBV7-2 with TRBJ2-7; D may be TRBD1 (5 bases). The ends were cut back, 5 bases at V and 2 bases at J, with 16 bases in the middle. Germline V gene lookup returns CDR1 SGHTA and CDR2 FQGNSA. The CDR3 consists of 15 residues. This CDR3 is CASSTGQLQTYEQYF. The CDR3 region has the DNA TGTGCCAGCAGCACCGGACAATTACAGACCTACGAGCAGTACTTC.

The genes are TRBV28 and TRBJ2-7; 10 bases are a match to TRBD2. Trimming cost V 6 bases and J 5 bases; bases outside gene matches: 10. Looked up from germline, CDR1 is MDHEN and CDR2 is SYDVKM. The CDR3 is 15 residues long. The CDR3 DNA reads as TGTGCCAGCAGGGTAGCGGGAGGTCCTTTTAACGAGCAGTACTTC. This translates into CASRVAGGPFNEQYF.

The rearrangement links TRBV28 to TRBJ1-1, with 10 nucleotides matching TRBD1. This CDR3 region has 17 residues. Germline V lookup: CDR1 MDHEN, CDR2 SYDVKM. Losses at the gene ends were 5 bases for V and 4 bases for J; bases not matched to a gene: 13. CDR3 coding DNA: TGTGCCAGCAGTCCCGACAGGGGGCTTTTGAAGGGCACTGAAGCTTTCTTT. It translates to CASSPDRGLLKGTEAFF.

The rearrangement joins TRBV27 to TRBJ2-5, with D possibly being TRBD1 (6 bases). The assigned J gene may be wrong: the sequence end matches TRBJ2-7 better. In germline, CDR1 is MNHEY, CDR2 SMNVEV (reference sequence). This CDR3 contains 14 residues. CDR3 protein: CASSFGGSYYEQYF. In DNA, the CDR3 is TGTGCCAGCAGTTTTGGGGGCTCGTACTACGAGCAGTACTTC.

This chain connects TRBV7-2 to TRBJ2-7; TRBD1 agrees at 9 bases. The J segment lost 1 base and the V segment lost 5 bases, leaving 15 bases of the junction unmatched. The length of the CDR3 is 18 residues. Germline V lookup: CDR1 SGHTA, CDR2 FQGNSA. The CDR3 sequence: CASSRLPAGQGGSYEQYF. For the CDR3, the DNA is TGTGCCAGCAGCCGTCTCCCTGCGGGACAGGGTGGGTCCTACGAGCAGTACTTC.

The rearrangement links TRBV15 to TRBJ1-2; the D gene is possibly TRBD1 (5 bases). Trimming took off 0 bases at V and 7 bases at J, with 12 bases between the two ends. Germline V CDR1 and CDR2: LNHNV, YYDKDF (reference sequence). The CDR3 is made up of 14 amino acids. In nucleotides, the CDR3 is TGTGCCACCAGCAGAGATCGCCAGGGCCGTGGCTACACCTTC. It yields the protein CATSRDRQGRGYTF.

The V and J genes are TRBV6-5 and TRBJ2-3, with 9 bases matching TRBD2. V was clipped by 3 bases and J by 10 bases; unmatched bases: 2. The CDR3 extends over 12 amino acids. Looked up from germline, CDR1 is MNHEY and CDR2 is SVGAGI. The CDR3 loop reads CASSYSGGAQYF. In DNA form, the CDR3 reads TGTGCCAGCAGTTATAGCGGGGGTGCGCAGTATTTT.

This clone was counted once. The rearrangement uses TRBV9 and TRBJ2-1; 10 positions match TRBD2. This CDR3 contains 16 residues. Germline loops: CDR1 SGDLS, CDR2 YYNGEE. V lost 4 bases to trimming and J lost 0 bases; unmatched junction nucleotides: 4. The CDR3 DNA is TGTGCCAGCAGCCCAGGACTAGCGGACTCCTACAATGAGCAGTTCTTC. Translation gives CASSPGLADSYNEQFF.

A few counts support this clone. The rearrangement uses TRBV7-8 and TRBJ2-5, with 9 bases aligning to TRBD1. The CDR3 runs to 14 residues. Germline CDR1 and CDR2: SGHVS and FQNEAQ. Trimming at V came to 4 bases and at J to 4 bases, leaving 4 bases not matched to a gene. CDR3 loop: CASSWGTGPETQYF. CDR3 nucleotides: TGTGCCAGCAGCTGGGGGACAGGGCCAGAGACCCAGTACTTC.

The chain uses TRBV30 and TRBJ1-1; 7 bases are shared with TRBD1. Germline V gene sequence: CDR1 GTSNPN, CDR2 SVGIG (reference sequence). Trimming took 4 bases from V and 1 from J; bases not matched to a gene: 3. CDR3 length: 13 residues. The CDR3 sequence is CAWKRQGNTEAFF. In DNA, the CDR3 is TGTGCCTGGAAACGACAGGGGAACACTGAAGCTTTCTTT.

This clone was observed a handful of times. The chain recombines TRBV7-6 with TRBJ2-7, with TRBD2 matching 8 bases. CDR1 and CDR2 from the germline V gene are SGHVS and FNYEAQ. The J segment lost 5 bases and the V segment lost 5 bases, leaving 8 bases of the junction unmatched. The CDR3 is 14 amino acids. CDR3 in DNA: TGTGCCAGCAGCCTCCGCCCGGGAGGGGACGAGCAGTACTTC. This codes for CASSLRPGGDEQYF.

The rearrangement links TRBV2 to TRBJ1-4, with D possibly being TRBD1 (5 bases). Trimming pared 1 base from V and 8 bases from J, leaving 17 bases between. CDR3 size: 16 residues. Germline values: CDR1 SNHLY, CDR2 FYNNEI. CDR3 loop: CASSEVLGGTGEKLFF. CDR3 bases: TGTGCCAGCAGTGAAGTTTTGGGGGGGACGGGAGAAAAACTGTTTTTT.

This chain links TRBV5-1 with TRBJ2-1; 8 nucleotides line up with TRBD1. V dropped 4 bases and J dropped 4; count of bases not matched to a gene: 7. Looked up from germline, CDR1 is SGHRS and CDR2 is YFSETQ. The length of the CDR3 is 15 residues. The CDR3 coding sequence is TGCGCCAGCAGCGGGACAGGCTCCAATTACAATGAGCAGTTCTTC. It yields the protein CASSGTGSNYNEQFF.

The chain has TRBV6-5 and TRBJ1-1; no clear D. CDR1 is MNHEY, CDR2 SVGAGI, per germline. CDR3 length: 13 amino acids. V was clipped by 2 bases and J by 2 bases, with 6 bases between them. CDR3 region: CASSYMRNTEAFF. CDR3 sequence (DNA): TGTGCCAGCAGTTACATGAGAAACACTGAAGCTTTCTTT.